The clone carrying this TCR beta chain was seen a few times. The junction departs from germline at one end; a sequencing error may be responsible. This sample is part of a study of shared T cell receptors in the human thymus. CDR3 size: 13 residues. Germline V lookup: CDR1 KGHSY, CDR2 FQNENV. Sequenced by immunoSEQ multiplex PCR; TCRdb stores in-frame clones only, minus some. The sample carries hundreds of thousands of clones, roughly 90% recorded once. These data also formed part of another study, on human thymus T cells. That source adds: Thymus pieces cut out during corrective heart surgery were the tissue that was used.

The TCR was taken from a boy under two years old with a congenital heart defect. The rearrangement links TRBV16 to TRBJ2-1, with a weak D call TRBD1 (5 bases). Sequencing was done on a sample of thymocytes. CDR3 in DNA: TGTGCCAGCAGCCAATATGGGCAGGGAAGTACGGTCTTC. Amino acid sequence: CASSQYGQGSTVF.